This T cell receptor (beta chain) emerged from a study of cytomegalovirus exposure and HLA in healthy donors. Study summary: HLA-typed donors were the source of about 85 million unique TCRs held in an early data release. Study-wide points: Reports credit the classifier with highly specific, highly sensitive diagnosis of cytomegalovirus status. Analysis was carried out at a later point, and it linked a missense DCLRE1C variant to TCR beta V- and J-gene trimming.

PCR involved 60 Vbeta and 13 Jbeta primers. Only in-frame clones appear in the TCRdb table, and some are missing; sequencing was by immunoSEQ multiplex PCR. The table records roughly 100,000 clones, over 75% of them present only once. This clone has more than one count but fewer than ten. What it binds is unknown. Trimming left V 2 bases short and J 8 bases short, with 18 bases between. The CDR3 spans 15 residues. CDR1 and CDR2 from the germline V gene are MGHRA and YSYEKL. The sequence was obtained from a female donor in good health and CMV-seropositive. The material sequenced was PBMCs. This chain connects TRBV4-1 to TRBJ1-2; no firm D call. CDR3 nucleotide sequence: TGCGCCAGCAGCCAACTCTCTCGCGGCGGATTCGGCTACACCTTC. This sequence encodes CASSQLSRGGFGYTF.